This T cell receptor (beta chain) was documented in a study of blood T cell repertoires in COVID-19. CDR3 size: 11 residues. Per germline, CDR1 MNHEY and CDR2 SVGEGT. V was shortened by 5 bases and J by 7 bases, with 6 bases between the two germline ends. Assignments of participants to cohorts depended upon their own reported clinical history. Here immunoSEQ multiplex PCR was the method, and the copy in TCRdb shows in-frame clones only, minus some. The sample has hundreds of thousands of clones, roughly 85% seen once. This TCR came from a woman between 50 and 59 years old with acute COVID-19. The sample was PBMCs or T cells enriched from blood (not recorded which). The chain is built from TRBV6-2 or TRBV6-3 and TRBJ1-3; D is uncertain. This CDR3 reads CASSLGNTIYF. For the CDR3, the DNA is TGTGCCAGCAGTCTCGGGAACACCATATATTTT.